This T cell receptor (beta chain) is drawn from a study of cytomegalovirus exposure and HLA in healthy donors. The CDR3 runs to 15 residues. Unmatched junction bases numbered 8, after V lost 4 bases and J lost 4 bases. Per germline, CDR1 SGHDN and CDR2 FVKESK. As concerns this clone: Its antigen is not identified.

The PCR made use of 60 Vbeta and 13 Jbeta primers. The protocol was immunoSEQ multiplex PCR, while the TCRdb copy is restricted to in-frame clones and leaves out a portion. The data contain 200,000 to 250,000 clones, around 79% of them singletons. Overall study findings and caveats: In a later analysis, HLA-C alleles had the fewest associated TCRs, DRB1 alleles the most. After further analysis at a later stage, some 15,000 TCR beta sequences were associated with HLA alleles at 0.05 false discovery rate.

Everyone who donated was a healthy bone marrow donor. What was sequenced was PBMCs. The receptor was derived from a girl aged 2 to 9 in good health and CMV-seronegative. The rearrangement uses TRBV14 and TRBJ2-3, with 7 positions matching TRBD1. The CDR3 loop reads CASSRTGVVPDTQYF. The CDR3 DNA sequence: TGTGCCAGCAGCCGCACAGGGGTAGTTCCAGATACGCAGTATTTT.